This passage covers 2 T cell receptor beta chains from one sample sequenced in a study of T-cell memory formation after mild COVID-19. TCRdb analysed the 5' RACE reads with MiXCR anew, one entry per CDR3 protein. The top ten hold roughly 21% of the sample, which has around 320,000 distinct CDR3 sequences, around 19% seen once. Sequenced sample: PBMCs or a T cell subset sorted from them (not recorded which). The source is a young man who had mild COVID-19 (a few samples of this study predate the infection). Cell type and time point are not known.

This clonotype showed up many times. The chain recombines TRBV4-3 with TRBJ2-7, with 8 nucleotides matching TRBD1. CDR1 and CDR2 from the germline V gene are LGHNA and YSLEER. The trim removed 4 bases at V and 2 bases at J, leaving 13 bases unmatched. The CDR3 totals 17 residues. CDR3 DNA: TGCGCCAGCAGCCTAATGGTGGCCACACAGGGGGCCTACGAGCAGTACTTC. This gives the protein CASSLMVATQGAYEQYF.

Concerning this clonotype: This is likely a read error, given that the CDR3 carries no conserved phenylalanine or tryptophan at its end. Because the CDR3's place on the DNA is in doubt, the DNA is left out and the CDR3 is given as listed by TCRdb. The chain employs TRBV21-1 and TRBJ1-6; TRBD1 is the table's D call and was not checked against the DNA. TRBV21-1 is tagged as a pseudogene. From its first to its last residue, the CDR3 has 12 amino acids. This CDR3 is CASTPTPLTGEI.